The clone carrying this TCR beta chain was detected once. What it recognizes is unknown. This entry belongs to a study of cytomegalovirus exposure and HLA in healthy donors. General study findings and limits: Productive status was seen about 87% or about 30% of the time for most TCR beta V segments in an earlier analysis. Beyond CMV serostatus, there was no information to go on about immune exposure.

In the PCR, 60 Vbeta and 13 Jbeta primers were used. Assay used: immunoSEQ multiplex PCR; TCRdb lists only in-frame clones, some missing. In the table there are under 250,000 clones, about 86% of which are singletons. Donors consisted of healthy bone marrow donors. CDR3 length equals 15 residues. Germline CDR1 reads MGHRA; CDR2 reads YSYEKL. Losses at the gene ends were 4 bases for V and 10 bases for J; bases not matched to a gene: 12. Material for sequencing was PBMCs. V gene TRBV4-1 combines with J gene TRBJ1-1; 10 nucleotides align to TRBD1. This receptor was identified in a woman between 55 and 75 years old in good health and CMV-seropositive. CDR3 bases: TGCGCCAGCAGCCCCATCCTGACAGGGGGCCTACGAGCTTTCTTT. Protein sequence: CASSPILTGGLRAFF.